This T cell receptor (beta chain) was sequenced for a study of shared T cell receptors in the human thymus. Repertoires were generated with immunoSEQ multiplex PCR, while TCRdb's copy carries only in-frame clones and drops some. The sample shows some 660,000 clones, roughly 86% of them seen only once. Germline CDR1 MGHDK, CDR2 SYGVNS. This CDR3 has 15 residues. Trimming cost V 4 bases and J 2 bases; bases outside gene matches: 4. Separately, the same data were catalogued under a study of human thymus T cells. Turning to that study: All donors were healthy Finnish infants who were undergoing corrective surgery to treat congenital heart defects. Resected material from corrective heart surgery provided the thymus tissue analysed. Gene usage for V and J segments appeared biased in thymic and blood repertoires. Related research described thymic repertoires that were highly overlapping among unrelated individuals.

This clonotype was sampled from a boy under two years old with a congenital heart defect. The chain couples TRBV25-1 to TRBJ1-2, with 10 bases identical to TRBD1. The sample was thymocytes. The CDR3 is CASSGLGQGNYGYTF. The CDR3 DNA follows: TGTGCCAGCAGTGGACTGGGACAGGGGAACTATGGCTACACCTTC.